This TCR beta chain derives from a study of T-cell reconstitution after alpha-beta-depleted transplantation in children. The TCRbeta library incorporated unique molecular identifiers. TCRdb re-called the PCR reads through MiXCR, storing one row per CDR3 protein. The data contain approximately 270,000 distinct CDR3 sequences, nearly 10% of them singletons. Here the sequenced sample was PBMCs from the stem cell graft donor, taken from the stem cell graft. The receptor was isolated from a human donor who donated a stem cell graft to a child with SCID.

CDR3 DNA sequence: TGTGCCAGCAGTTACTCCGGGCAGGGAGAAGAAGCAGATACGCAGTATTTT. Encoded protein: CASSYSGQGEEADTQYF. This sequence joins TRBV6-5 and TRBJ2-3; D may be TRBD1 or TRBD2 (5 bases each). Germline V gene data show CDR1 as MNHEY and CDR2 as SVGAGI. The CDR3 contains 17 residues. V was clipped by 0 bases and J by 4 bases, with 17 bases between them.